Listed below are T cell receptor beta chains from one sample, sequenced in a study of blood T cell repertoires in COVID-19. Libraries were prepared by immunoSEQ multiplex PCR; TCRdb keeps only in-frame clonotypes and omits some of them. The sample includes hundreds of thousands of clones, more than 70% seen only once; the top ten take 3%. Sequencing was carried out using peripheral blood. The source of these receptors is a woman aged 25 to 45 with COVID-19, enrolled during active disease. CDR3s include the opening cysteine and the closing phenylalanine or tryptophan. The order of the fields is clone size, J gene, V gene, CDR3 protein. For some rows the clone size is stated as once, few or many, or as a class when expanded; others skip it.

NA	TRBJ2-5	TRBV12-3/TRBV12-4	CASSLVRETQYF
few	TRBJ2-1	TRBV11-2	CASSSTSGTYNEQFF
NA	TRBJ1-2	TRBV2	CARWDSYGYTF
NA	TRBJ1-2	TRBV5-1	CASSLGAISDSESF
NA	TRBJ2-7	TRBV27	CASSLRWGGTYEQYF
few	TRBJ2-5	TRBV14	CASSPTSGRPQETQYF
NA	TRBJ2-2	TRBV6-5	CASSPRGRVDGELFF
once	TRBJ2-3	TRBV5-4	CASSPQAGTDTQYF
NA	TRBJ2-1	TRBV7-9	CASSAQDNEQFF
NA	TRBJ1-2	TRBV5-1	CASSPDTGQGEGYTF
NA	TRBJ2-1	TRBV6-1	CASSDRGINEQFF
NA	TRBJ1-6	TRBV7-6	CASSLVPGASNSPLHF
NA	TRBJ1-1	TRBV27	CASFKAGMNTEAFF
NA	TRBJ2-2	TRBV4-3	CASSQAAGTPGELFF
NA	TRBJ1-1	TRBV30	CAWSVLLGAEAFF
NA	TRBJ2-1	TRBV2	CAIIPGLADYNEQFF
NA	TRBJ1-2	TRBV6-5	CASSYRGRGQGYTF
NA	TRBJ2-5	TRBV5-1	CASSRGPGETQYF
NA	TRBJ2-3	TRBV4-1	CASSQGGGLAGGSLTDTQYF
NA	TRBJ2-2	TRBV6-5	CASSYSGGNSGELFF
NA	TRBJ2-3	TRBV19	CASSIMRGTDTQYF
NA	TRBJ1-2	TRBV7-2	CASRSQGAIYGYTF
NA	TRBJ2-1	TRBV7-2	CASSLAGEIYNEQFF
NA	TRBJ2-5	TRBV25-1	CASGPDGTGETQYF
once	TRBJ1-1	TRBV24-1	CATRGGDNRGGDTEAFF
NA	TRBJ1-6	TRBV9	CASSVASVLADNSPLHF